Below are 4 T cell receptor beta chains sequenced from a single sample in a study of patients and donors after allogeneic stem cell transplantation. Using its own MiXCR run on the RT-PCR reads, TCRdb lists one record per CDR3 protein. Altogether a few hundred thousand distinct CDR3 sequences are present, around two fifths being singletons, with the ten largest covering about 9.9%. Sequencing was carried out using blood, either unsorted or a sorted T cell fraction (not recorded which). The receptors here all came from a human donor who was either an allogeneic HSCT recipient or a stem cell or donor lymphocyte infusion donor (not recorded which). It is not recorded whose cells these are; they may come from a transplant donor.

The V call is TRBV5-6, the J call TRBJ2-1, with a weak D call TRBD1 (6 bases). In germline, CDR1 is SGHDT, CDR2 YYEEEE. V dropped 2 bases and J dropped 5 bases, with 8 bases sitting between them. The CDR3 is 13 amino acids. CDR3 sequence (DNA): TGTGCCAGCAGCTTACAGGGAAACAATGAGCAGTTCTTC. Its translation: CASSLQGNNEQFF.

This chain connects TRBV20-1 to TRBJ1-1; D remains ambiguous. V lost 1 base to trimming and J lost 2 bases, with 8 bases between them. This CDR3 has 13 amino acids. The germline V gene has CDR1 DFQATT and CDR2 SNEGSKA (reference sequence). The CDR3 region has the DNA TGCAGTGCTAGAGCGGACCCAAACACTGAAGCTTTCTTT. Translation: CSARADPNTEAFF.

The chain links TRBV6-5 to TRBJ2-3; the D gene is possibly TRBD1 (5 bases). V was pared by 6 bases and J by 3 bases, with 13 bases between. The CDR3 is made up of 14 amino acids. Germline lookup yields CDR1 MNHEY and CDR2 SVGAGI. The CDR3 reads CASSQGWVTDTQYF. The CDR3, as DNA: TGTGCCAGCAGCCAGGGTTGGGTGACAGATACGCAGTATTTT.

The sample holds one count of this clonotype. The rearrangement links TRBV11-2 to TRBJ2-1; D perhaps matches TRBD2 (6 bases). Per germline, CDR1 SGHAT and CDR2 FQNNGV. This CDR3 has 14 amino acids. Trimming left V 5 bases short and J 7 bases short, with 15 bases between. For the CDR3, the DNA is TGTGCCAGCAGCCAAAGGCGGGGTCGGAATGAGCAGTTCTTC. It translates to CASSQRRGRNEQFF.